The 24 T cell receptor beta chains presented below share a single source sample, sequenced in a study of T-cell memory formation after mild COVID-19. In TCRdb, the 5' RACE reads were re-called with MiXCR into one record per CDR3 protein. The sample lists around 300,000 distinct CDR3 sequences, roughly 18% occurring once. The specimen was PBMCs or a T cell subset sorted from them (not recorded which). These receptors came from a man aged 18-30 years who had mild COVID-19 (a few samples of this study predate the infection). Cell type and time point are not known.

This clonotype counts as medium-sized. This rearrangement joins TRBV27 to TRBJ2-2, with 11 bases lining up with TRBD2. The ends lost 2 bases at V and 7 bases at J; junction bases unmatched: 9. This CDR3 comprises 17 residues. Looked up from germline, CDR1 is MNHEY and CDR2 is SMNVEV (reference sequence). CDR3 coding DNA: TGTGCCAGCAGTTTACTTATAGCGGGGGGGCAAGGCGGGGAGCTGTTTTTT. This codes for CASSLLIAGGQGGELFF.

V and J are TRBV3-2 and TRBJ2-5; the D call of TRBD2 is as the table states it, not checked on the DNA. TRBV3-2 is annotated as a pseudogene. This CDR3 is 16 amino acids long. The chain's CDR3 is CASSPPGTLEQETQYF. The CDR3 nucleotides read TGTGCCAGCAGCCCCCCCGGGACTTTAGAACAAGAGACCCAGTACTTC.

V is TRBV10-3 and J is TRBJ2-7, with D tentatively TRBD1 (5 bases). Trimming cost V 2 bases and J 4 bases, with 9 bases left between them. CDR3 length: 13 residues. The V gene's germline CDR1 is ENHRY and CDR2 SYGVKD. CDR3 in amino acids: CAISEAGLYEQYV. The CDR3 DNA is TGTGCCATCAGTGAGGCAGGGTTATACGAGCAGTACGTC.

This clonotype was observed a handful of times. The rearrangement links TRBV18 to TRBJ2-7; the match to TRBD1 covers 10 bases. The CDR3 has 15 amino acids. From germline, CDR1 is KGHSH and CDR2 LQKENI. Trimming took 2 bases from V and 5 from J; bases not matched to a gene: 6. For the CDR3, the DNA is TGTGCCAGCTCACCATTTGGGACAGGGGACCACGAGCAGTACTTC. Its translation: CASSPFGTGDHEQYF. The full variable domain, with the rest looked up from reference TRBV18 and TRBJ2-7, is NAGVMQNPRHLVRRRGQEARLRCSPMKGHSHVYWYRQLPEEGLKFMVYLQKENIIDESGMPKERFSAEFPKEGPSILRIQQVVRGDSAAYFCASSPFGTGDHEQYFGPGTRLTVT.

This clonotype was seen more than once but under ten times. The chain links TRBV7-9 to TRBJ1-4; D call uncertain. The CDR3 is made up of 16 amino acids. Germline V lookup: CDR1 SEHNR, CDR2 FQNEAQ (reference sequence). Trimming shortened V by 1 base and J by 5 bases, and 14 bases separated the two germline ends. CDR3 DNA sequence: TGTGCCAGCAGCTTAGTTCGCGGGGATATAAATGAAAAACTGTTTTTT. Residues: CASSLVRGDINEKLFF.

This clonotype was recorded at least ten times. J is TRBJ2-3 and V is TRBV12-3 or TRBV12-4; D possibly corresponds to TRBD2 (5 bases). Trimming took off 5 bases at V and 6 bases at J, with 12 bases between the two ends. The length of the CDR3 is 13 residues. CDR3 sequence (DNA): TGTGCCAGCAGTCCACGCCCGGGGGATACGCAGTATTTT. Encoded protein: CASSPRPGDTQYF.

The V call is TRBV20-1, the J call TRBJ2-1, with TRBD1 as a possible D gene (5 bases). Germline lookup yields CDR1 DFQATT and CDR2 SNEGSKA (reference sequence). V gave up 0 bases and J gave up 5 bases, with 14 bases separating them. The CDR3 spans 15 residues. Written as DNA, the CDR3 is TGCAGTGCTAGAGAACAGGATGGTGCCCACAATGAGCAGTTCTTC. Translating gives CSAREQDGAHNEQFF.

The chain combines TRBV7-2 with TRBJ2-5, with no clear D. CDR1 is SGHTA, CDR2 FQGNSA, per germline. The CDR3 runs 15 residues. The V gene lost 3 bases and the J gene lost 9 bases, with 20 bases spanning the gap. The DNA for the CDR3 is TGTGCCAGCAGCTTCCTTGGAAGGATAAGAGAACCCCAGTACTTC. This encodes CASSFLGRIREPQYF.

This clonotype was observed a few times. The J gene is TRBJ2-2, the V gene TRBV7-7; 10 nucleotides match TRBD2. The CDR3 totals 15 residues. Trimming cost V 5 bases and J 8 bases; bases outside gene matches: 8. Germline CDR1 reads SSHAT; CDR2 reads FNYEAQ (reference sequence). CDR3: CASSVGLASNGELFF. The CDR3 DNA reads TGTGCCAGCAGCGTGGGACTAGCGTCTAATGGGGAGCTGTTTTTT.

The chain is built from TRBV10-3 and TRBJ1-5; 10 bases are shared with TRBD1. This CDR3 is 16 amino acids long. The V gene end was trimmed by 0 bases and the J gene end by 4 bases; junction bases not matched to a gene: 3. From germline, CDR1 is ENHRY and CDR2 SYGVKD. The CDR3 sequence is CAISESRTGGNQPQHF. In nucleotides, the CDR3 is TGTGCCATCAGTGAGTCGAGGACAGGGGGTAATCAGCCCCAGCATTTT.

This clonotype was seen a few times. J is TRBJ1-6 and V is TRBV9; D uncertain. Looked up from germline, CDR1 is SGDLS and CDR2 is YYNGEE. This CDR3 contains 15 residues. Trimming stripped 0 bases from V and 7 bases from J, with 11 bases between. CDR3 residues: CASSVDINTNSPLHF. In DNA form, the CDR3 reads TGTGCCAGCAGCGTAGATATCAATACGAATTCACCCCTCCACTTT.

There are a few counts of this clonotype. The V gene is TRBV5-1, the J gene TRBJ2-5, with D maybe TRBD1 (6 bases). This CDR3 has 13 amino acids. V was shortened by 4 bases and J by 0 bases, with 7 bases between the two germline ends. Germline V gene sequence: CDR1 SGHRS, CDR2 YFSETQ. In DNA, the CDR3 is TGCGCCAGCAGCCAGGGGAACCAAGAGACCCAGTACTTC. Translating it yields CASSQGNQETQYF.

A few counts support this clonotype. The CDR3 DNA is TGTGCCAGCACCAGAGGCGGGGATACGCAGTATTTT. Its translation: CASTRGGDTQYF. V and J are TRBV6-2 or TRBV6-3 and TRBJ2-3; D is possibly TRBD2 (5 bases). Trimming cost V 7 bases and J 6 bases, with 11 bases left between them. Germline lookup yields CDR1 MNHEY and CDR2 SVGEGT. CDR3 length equals 12 residues.

V gene TRBV6-6 combines with J gene TRBJ2-7, with 7 bases matching TRBD1. This CDR3 is 13 amino acids long. J was trimmed by 3 bases and V by 6 bases; bases with no gene match: 5. Germline V gene data show CDR1 as MNHNY and CDR2 as SVGAGI (reference sequence). As DNA, the CDR3 is TGTGCCAGCAGCCCGACAGGGCACTACGAGCAGTACGTC. It codes for CASSPTGHYEQYV.

This clonotype was observed a handful of times. The chain has TRBV12-3 or TRBV12-4 and TRBJ1-5, with a tentative D call TRBD1 (6 bases). The CDR3 has 13 residues. Trimming took off 9 bases at V and 7 bases at J, with 16 bases between the two ends. DNA for the CDR3: TGTGCCAGTACTAATCAGGGGCGGCAGCCCCAGCATTTT. This sequence encodes CASTNQGRQPQHF.

V is TRBV7-9 and J is TRBJ1-5; D remains ambiguous. CDR1 and CDR2 (germline): SEHNR, FQNEAQ (reference sequence). Between the trimmed V and J ends, which lost 1 base and 3 bases, there was a span of 7 bases. The CDR3 has 14 amino acids. The CDR3 DNA sequence: TGTGCCAGCAGCTTAGACAGAAACAATCAGCCCCAGCATTTT. It codes for CASSLDRNNQPQHF.

The rearrangement links TRBV7-9 to TRBJ1-4; TRBD1 might be the D (6 bases). CDR3 length equals 15 residues. Germline V gives CDR1 SEHNR, CDR2 FQNEAQ (reference sequence). Trimming cost V 5 bases and J 8 bases, with 18 bases left between them. The CDR3 coding sequence is TGTGCCAGCAGCCCGGACGGGGGGCCCCGGGAAAAACTGTTTTTT. Translated: CASSPDGGPREKLFF.

The chain combines TRBV6-5 with TRBJ1-1; D gene unclear. V lost 0 bases and J 3 bases, leaving 11 bases between the germline ends. The CDR3 is 15 residues long. The germline CDR1 and CDR2 sequences are MNHEY and SVGAGI. The CDR3 coding sequence is TGTGCCAGCAGTTACTCACACGCGGCCTACACTGAAGCTTTCTTT. Its translation: CASSYSHAAYTEAFF.

This clonotype was counted many times. CDR3 nucleotide sequence: TGCGCCAGCAGCCAAATAAAGCGGGCAGGGGGAAAGACTGAAGCTTTCTTT. This encodes CASSQIKRAGGKTEAFF. This chain connects TRBV4-3 to TRBJ1-1; TRBD1 matches 7 bases. Germline CDR1 LGHNA, CDR2 YSLEER. After removal of 2 bases from V and 5 bases from J, the junction contained 14 bases not matched to a gene. The CDR3 has 17 amino acids.

This clonotype was observed a handful of times. The V gene is TRBV4-1, the J gene TRBJ2-1, with a weak D call TRBD2 (5 bases). Trimming took 3 bases from V and 4 from J, leaving 10 bases between them. Per germline, CDR1 MGHRA and CDR2 YSYEKL. This CDR3 has 14 residues. CDR3 nucleotides: TGCGCCAGCAGCCAGCCGGGCGGGTACAATGAGCAGTTCTTC. This codes for CASSQPGGYNEQFF.

V usage is TRBV2 and J usage is TRBJ2-1; 7 bases are a match to TRBD1. Trimming removed 6 bases from V and 9 bases from J; junction bases left unmatched: 5. The CDR3 length is 12 residues. In germline, CDR1 is SNHLY, CDR2 FYNNEI. CDR3 sequence: CASRETGAEQFF. CDR3 DNA sequence: TGTGCCAGCAGAGAAACAGGGGCTGAGCAGTTCTTC.

This clonotype was seen a few times. The chain is built from TRBV20-1 and TRBJ2-4, with D possibly being TRBD2 (6 bases). The CDR3 contains 13 residues. Germline V gene sequence: CDR1 DFQATT, CDR2 SNEGSKA (reference sequence). V lost 7 bases to trimming and J lost 0 bases, with 10 bases between them. DNA of the CDR3: TGCAGTGTTCGGGGACTAGCCAAAAACATTCAGTACTTC. It encodes CSVRGLAKNIQYF.

In nucleotides, the CDR3 is TGTGCCAGCAGTGAGGGCAGACACACAGATACGCAGTATTTT. This codes for CASSEGRHTDTQYF. V gene TRBV2 combines with J gene TRBJ2-3, with D uncertain. This CDR3 region has 14 residues. Trimming left V 3 bases short and J 2 bases short, with 9 bases between. Per the germline V gene, CDR1 is SNHLY and CDR2 is FYNNEI.

Many counts were recorded for this clonotype. The chain couples TRBV7-2 to TRBJ2-3, with 7 bases lining up with TRBD1. CDR3 length: 15 amino acids. Germline assignment: CDR1 SGHTA and CDR2 FQGNSA. V trimming: 5 bases; J trimming: 4 bases; junction bases outside the gene matches: 9. The CDR3 DNA is TGTGCCAGCAGCCCCGGGGCAGGGGGTCCAGATACGCAGTATTTT. Amino acids: CASSPGAGGPDTQYF.